This entry concerns a single TCR beta chain. Its specificity is unknown. Data came from immunoSEQ multiplex PCR; TCRdb stores just in-frame clones and leaves some out. The repertoire has about 9,200 clones, roughly 87% of them found once; the top ten carry 25% to 30%. The V and J ends lost 5 bases and 7 bases, in that order; junction bases with no gene match: 9. Germline V lookup: CDR1 SGHDN, CDR2 FVKESK. The CDR3 runs to 15 residues. Specified time point: recipient sample about 28 days before transplant, after cytoreduction. This record comes from a study of T cell clonotyping in hematopoietic cell transplantation. General study results and limits: Without cell sorting, CD4 versus CD8 contributions remain unresolved.

The sequencing used peripheral blood mononuclear cells, collected before stem cell transplant. This clonotype originated in a woman aged 55 to 70 with acute myeloid leukemia. Some clones in this sample may be carry-over from other donors' samples. The V call is TRBV14, the J call TRBJ2-1; 9 bases map to TRBD2. This chain's CDR3 is CASSFPSGARNEQFF. The CDR3 DNA follows: TGTGCCAGCAGCTTTCCTAGCGGGGCGAGAAATGAGCAGTTCTTC.